This TCR beta chain is drawn from a study of shared clonotypes between healthy human individuals. Clones were sequenced by immunoSEQ multiplex PCR, and TCRdb holds only the in-frame ones, with some missing. The sample holds millions of clones, more than 80% seen once. This clone was found a few times. The V gene lost 4 bases and the J gene lost 0 bases, with 10 bases spanning the gap. The V gene's germline CDR1 is SNHLY and CDR2 FYNNEI. The CDR3 spans 15 residues. Specimen: naive CD4+ T cells from PBMCs. Sample subset: CD45RA+ positively selected. J is TRBJ1-3 and V is TRBV2; D unresolved. The sequence derives from a man aged 18 to 30 in good health. Some clones in this sample may be carry-over from other donors' samples. CDR3 coding DNA: TGTGCCAGCAGTGCAACAGTAGGCTCTGGAAACACCATATATTTT. It encodes CASSATVGSGNTIYF.